One and the same sample provided the 12 T cell receptor beta chains below, sequenced in a study of T cell responses to AZD1222 COVID-19 vaccine. Sequenced by immunoSEQ multiplex PCR; TCRdb stores in-frame clones only, minus some. The sample carries about 150,000 clones, about 86% recorded once. Specimen: peripheral blood, collected 28 days after the second AZD1222 dose. These receptors were collected from an adult who received the AZD1222 COVID-19 vaccine.

The genes are TRBV6-4 and TRBJ2-1, with D maybe TRBD1 (6 bases). This CDR3 spans 14 amino acids. The germline gives CDR1 MRHNA, CDR2 SNTAGT. V lost 2 bases to trimming and J lost 9 bases, with 14 bases between them. The chain's CDR3 is CASSDAQGRGEQFF. The CDR3 bases are TGTGCCAGCAGTGACGCTCAGGGCAGGGGTGAGCAGTTCTTC.

The chain couples TRBV19 to TRBJ1-6; 10 bases fit TRBD1. With 8 bases clipped from V and 9 bases from J, the junction kept 7 bases outside the gene matches. This CDR3 comprises 14 residues. Looked up from germline, CDR1 is LNHDA and CDR2 is SQIVND (reference sequence). As DNA, the CDR3 is TGTGCCAGTGAACCGGGACAGGGGACTTCACCCCTCCACTTT. Translated: CASEPGQGTSPLHF.

This chain joins TRBV6-2 or TRBV6-3 and TRBJ1-1; D gene unclear. Germline loops: CDR1 MNHEY, CDR2 SVGEGT. Trimming left V 0 bases short and J 2 bases short, with 10 bases between. The CDR3 length is 15 residues. Here the CDR3 reads CASSYSTGFNTEAFF. In DNA, the CDR3 is TGTGCCAGCAGTTACTCGACGGGGTTCAACACTGAAGCTTTCTTT.

The chain recombines TRBV28 with TRBJ1-2; the D gene is possibly TRBD1 (6 bases). With 9 bases removed from V and 3 bases from J, the gap between germline ends came to 20 bases. This CDR3 is built from 15 residues. Germline values: CDR1 MDHEN, CDR2 SYDVKM. In DNA, the CDR3 is TGTGCCAGTCGGGCAGGGGCGGCGAATGACTATGGCTACACCTTC. It specifies CASRAGAANDYGYTF.

V is TRBV6-1 and J is TRBJ2-7, with D possibly called TRBD1 or TRBD2 (5 bases each). V dropped 3 bases and J dropped 2 bases, with 20 bases sitting between them. The CDR3 covers 17 residues. Per the germline V gene, CDR1 is MNHNS and CDR2 is SASEGT. Written as DNA, the CDR3 is TGTGCCAGCAGTGAGTTTTCCGGGACCCGCCGGGCCTACGAGCAGTACTTC. Protein sequence: CASSEFSGTRRAYEQYF.

The CDR3: CAISESGASTSSGANVLTF. In DNA, the CDR3 is TGTGCCATCAGTGAGTCTGGCGCGTCTACCAGCTCTGGGGCCAACGTCCTGACTTTC. The rearrangement joins TRBV10-3 to TRBJ2-6; D remains ambiguous. This CDR3 has 19 amino acids. Trimming took 0 bases from V and 0 from J, leaving 15 bases between them. CDR1 and CDR2 from the germline V gene are ENHRY and SYGVKD.

The V gene is TRBV5-4, the J gene TRBJ2-7, with D perhaps matching TRBD2 (7 bases). V shed 1 base and J shed 0 bases, with 11 bases lying between them. Germline lookup yields CDR1 SGHNT and CDR2 YYREEE (reference sequence). This CDR3 region has 15 residues. This CDR3 reads CASSLKGGFSYEQYF. DNA for the CDR3: TGTGCCAGCAGCTTGAAGGGGGGGTTCTCCTACGAGCAGTACTTC.

The V call is TRBV11-2, the J call TRBJ1-2; the D gene is possibly TRBD1 (6 bases). The CDR3 has 17 amino acids. The V gene lost 4 bases and the J gene lost 0 bases, with 18 bases spanning the gap. Germline V gives CDR1 SGHAT, CDR2 FQNNGV. As DNA, the CDR3 is TGTGCCAGCAGCTCCCCGTTAAGGGGGGCCCCTAACTATGGCTACACCTTC. Amino acids: CASSSPLRGAPNYGYTF.

There are a few counts of this clone. The chain carries TRBV7-9 and TRBJ2-7; TRBD2 agrees at 8 bases. CDR3 length: 18 amino acids. The germline V gene has CDR1 SEHNR and CDR2 FQNEAQ (reference sequence). Trimming at V came to 5 bases and at J to 0 bases, leaving 15 bases not matched to a gene. The CDR3 protein is CASSGSKEVAGLSYEQYF. In nucleotides, the CDR3 is TGTGCCAGCAGCGGAAGCAAGGAAGTAGCGGGGCTCTCCTACGAGCAGTACTTC.

The chain joins TRBV5-8 to TRBJ2-5; D remains unclear. CDR3 size: 14 residues. V was pared by 2 bases and J by 0 bases, with 8 bases between. CDR1 and CDR2 (germline): SGHTS, YDEGEE. The CDR3 DNA is TGTGCCAGCAGCTTTAGTCCGTACCAAGAGACCCAGTACTTC. Amino acid sequence: CASSFSPYQETQYF. Full variable domain (outside the CDR3, taken from reference TRBV5-8 and TRBJ2-5): EAGVTQSPTHLIKTRGQQATLRCSPISGHTSVYWYQQALGLGLQFLLWYDEGEERNRGNFPPRFSGRQFPNYSSELNVNALELEDSALYLCASSFSPYQETQYFGPGTRLLVL.

The genes are TRBV18 and TRBJ2-5, with 8 bases fitting TRBD1. The CDR3 loop spans 13 amino acids. Germline values: CDR1 KGHSH, CDR2 LQKENI. Trimming cost V 3 bases and J 7 bases; bases outside gene matches: 4. CDR3 residues: CASSPDRDRTQYF. The CDR3 DNA reads as TGTGCCAGCTCACCGGACAGGGATCGGACCCAGTACTTC.

The V gene is TRBV15, the J gene TRBJ1-2, with D possibly being TRBD1 (5 bases). V lost 1 base and J 4 bases, leaving 13 bases between the germline ends. Germline lookup yields CDR1 LNHNV and CDR2 YYDKDF (reference sequence). This CDR3 is 15 amino acids long. CDR3 sequence: CATSRVGGNSYGYTF. CDR3 DNA: TGTGCCACCAGCAGAGTTGGGGGAAATTCCTATGGCTACACCTTC.